What follows are 32 T cell receptor beta chains derived from one specimen sequenced in a study of cytomegalovirus exposure and HLA in healthy donors. Only in-frame clones appear in the TCRdb table, and some are missing; sequencing was by immunoSEQ multiplex PCR. The sample has approximately 190,000 clones, around four fifths seen once. The sample consisted of PBMCs. The source is a man younger than 35 in good health and CMV-seropositive.

The chain combines TRBV7-3 with TRBJ2-1; 9 bases fit TRBD2. CDR1 is SGHTA, CDR2 FQGTGA, per germline. V shed 1 base and J 8 bases; nucleotides not matched to a gene: 12. The CDR3 runs 17 residues. The CDR3 protein is CASSLSGASGMRDEQFF. In nucleotides, the CDR3 is TGTGCCAGCAGCTTAAGTGGGGCTAGCGGGATGCGGGATGAGCAGTTCTTC.

The rearrangement uses TRBV28 and TRBJ1-2, with TRBD1 matching over 8 bases. The CDR3 is 13 amino acids. Germline loops: CDR1 MDHEN, CDR2 SYDVKM. The J segment lost 8 bases and the V segment lost 8 bases, leaving 10 bases of the junction unmatched. The CDR3 DNA sequence: TGTGCCAGCGGACAGGGCTACCGGAGGGGCTACACCTTC. It is translated as CASGQGYRRGYTF.

The chain links TRBV7-3 to TRBJ2-7; tentative D call: TRBD2 (5 bases). Germline CDR1 and CDR2: SGHTA and FQGTGA. Trimming took 6 bases from V and 5 from J, leaving 20 bases between them. CDR3 length equals 15 residues. The CDR3 reads CASSPLAGEVHEQYF. The CDR3 nucleotides read TGTGCCAGCAGTCCCCTGGCGGGTGAGGTCCACGAGCAGTACTTC.

The V gene is TRBV27, the J gene TRBJ1-5; 9 nucleotides agree with TRBD1. CDR3 length equals 16 residues. V trimming: 4 bases; J trimming: 7 bases; junction bases outside the gene matches: 11. Germline assignment: CDR1 MNHEY and CDR2 SMNVEV (reference sequence). CDR3 residues: CASSSVRTGVEQPQHF. The CDR3 DNA follows: TGTGCCAGCAGTTCCGTTCGGACAGGGGTCGAACAGCCCCAGCATTTT.

This chain links TRBV27 with TRBJ1-1; D not resolved. CDR1 MNHEY and CDR2 SMNVEV come from the germline V gene (reference sequence). Trimming took off 5 bases at V and 0 bases at J, with 10 bases between the two ends. The CDR3 is made up of 14 amino acids. For the CDR3, the DNA is TGTGCCAGCAGTCGCGGAGGGCTGAACACTGAAGCTTTCTTT. Protein product: CASSRGGLNTEAFF.

The sample holds one count of this clone. The rearrangement uses TRBV9 and TRBJ2-3; weak D call: TRBD1 (5 bases). Germline V gene data show CDR1 as SGDLS and CDR2 as YYNGEE. The ends were cut back, 3 bases at V and 1 base at J, with 12 bases in the middle. This CDR3 contains 15 residues. As DNA, the CDR3 is TGTGCCAGCAGCGCAGGGCTTTGGGGCACAGATACGCAGTATTTT. Its protein product is CASSAGLWGTDTQYF.

The rearrangement uses TRBV14 and TRBJ1-5; TRBD1 might be the D (5 bases). Germline CDR1 SGHDN, CDR2 FVKESK. V was cut by 7 bases and J by 5 bases, with 21 bases left in between. This CDR3 has 16 residues. Written as DNA, the CDR3 is TGTGCCAGCAATTCTAAGAGCAGGGTATGCCATCAGCCCCAGCATTTT. The encoded protein is CASNSKSRVCHQPQHF.

This clone was recorded a few times. The V and J genes are TRBV7-9 and TRBJ2-7, with D maybe TRBD1 (6 bases). CDR1 is SEHNR, CDR2 FQNEAQ, per germline (reference sequence). V lost 8 bases, J lost 3 bases, and 14 bases lay in between. This CDR3 is built from 13 residues. This CDR3 reads CASRTEDFYEQYF. CDR3 DNA: TGTGCCAGCCGGACAGAGGATTTCTACGAGCAGTACTTC.

The genes are TRBV30 and TRBJ1-1; D is unresolved. This CDR3 comprises 13 residues. The V and J ends lost 0 bases and 3 bases respectively, with 8 bases between them. Germline assignment: CDR1 GTSNPN and CDR2 SVGIG (reference sequence). The CDR3: CAWSVLRDTEAFF. CDR3 bases: TGTGCCTGGAGTGTATTACGGGACACTGAAGCTTTCTTT.

The chain links TRBV5-1 to TRBJ2-7; no clear D. The CDR3 sequence is 15 residues long. Germline V gives CDR1 SGHRS, CDR2 YFSETQ. Trimming pared 0 bases from V and 2 bases from J, leaving 12 bases between. CDR3 DNA: TGCGCCAGCAGCTTGGACAGCCCTTCGGCCTACGAGCAGTACTTC. It translates to CASSLDSPSAYEQYF.

The chain is built from TRBV5-6 and TRBJ1-1; D is uncertain. The length of the CDR3 is 12 residues. Germline V gene lookup returns CDR1 SGHDT and CDR2 YYEEEE. V dropped 0 bases and J dropped 10 bases, with 10 bases sitting between them. The CDR3: CASSLALIGAFF. The CDR3 DNA sequence: TGTGCCAGCAGCTTGGCACTGATTGGAGCTTTCTTT.

The chain employs TRBV28 and TRBJ2-5; 8 bases are a match to TRBD1. Germline loops: CDR1 MDHEN, CDR2 SYDVKM. Germline trimming cut 5 bases from V and 5 bases from J; bases unmatched to any gene: 7. This CDR3 has 14 amino acids. This CDR3 reads CASSPQGARETQYF. The DNA of the CDR3 is TGTGCCAGCAGTCCCCAGGGGGCGCGGGAGACCCAGTACTTC.

This sequence joins TRBV6-1 and TRBJ1-5; D is ambiguous. Germline assignment: CDR1 MNHNS and CDR2 SASEGT. The CDR3 consists of 15 residues. With 4 bases removed from V and 7 bases from J, the gap between germline ends came to 17 bases. CDR3 in amino acids: CASSAYAGVGQPQHF. DNA of the CDR3: TGTGCCAGCAGTGCCTACGCCGGGGTAGGGCAGCCCCAGCATTTT.

The chain has TRBV5-6 and TRBJ1-5; 7 bases map to TRBD1. CDR1 and CDR2 from the germline V gene are SGHDT and YYEEEE. V lost 0 bases to trimming and J lost 0 bases; unmatched junction nucleotides: 6. The CDR3 has 17 amino acids. This chain's CDR3 is CASSLGRGLGSNQPQHF. DNA of the CDR3: TGTGCCAGCAGCTTGGGGAGGGGGCTTGGTAGCAATCAGCCCCAGCATTTT.

J is TRBJ2-1 and V is TRBV2, with 11 bases aligning to TRBD2. Germline CDR1 and CDR2: SNHLY and FYNNEI. V dropped 6 bases and J dropped 6; count of bases not matched to a gene: 7. The CDR3 has 15 amino acids. The CDR3 DNA reads as TGTGCCAGCAGCTTACTAGCGGGAGTTCCCAATGAGCAGTTCTTC. It specifies CASSLLAGVPNEQFF.

The V and J genes are TRBV29-1 and TRBJ2-1, with TRBD2 matching 9 bases. The J segment lost 4 bases and the V segment lost 3 bases, leaving 22 bases of the junction unmatched. The CDR3 extends over 20 amino acids. The germline CDR1 and CDR2 sequences are SQVTM and ANQGSEA. In DNA form, the CDR3 reads TGCAGCGTTGACCCCCTGTTGGGTGATAGCGGGAGCCCCATTTACAATGAGCAGTTCTTC. Its protein product is CSVDPLLGDSGSPIYNEQFF.

The gene calls are TRBV7-2 and TRBJ2-1; possibly TRBD2 for D (6 bases). Germline V gene data show CDR1 as SGHTA and CDR2 as FQGNSA. V gave up 5 bases and J gave up 7 bases, with 21 bases separating them. The CDR3 is 16 amino acids. The CDR3 protein is CASSALNAGRRNEQFF. The CDR3 bases are TGTGCCAGCAGCGCCCTAAACGCGGGAAGGCGAAATGAGCAGTTCTTC.

This clone has only one observation. Other DNA sequences in the same sample also yield this CDR3. The chain has TRBV7-9 and TRBJ2-7, with a possible D match to TRBD1 (8 bases). The CDR3 has 15 amino acids. The ends were cut back, 5 bases at V and 4 bases at J, with 18 bases in the middle. Germline CDR1 and CDR2: SEHNR and FQNEAQ (reference sequence). The CDR3 here is CASSPKTGGGYEQYF. In DNA form, the CDR3 reads TGTGCCAGCAGCCCTAAAACAGGGGGAGGGTACGAGCAGTACTTC.

V is TRBV7-2 and J is TRBJ2-3; 8 bases map to TRBD2. CDR1 SGHTA and CDR2 FQGNSA come from the germline V gene. The V and J ends lost 5 bases and 0 bases, in that order; junction bases with no gene match: 4. The CDR3 totals 15 residues. The CDR3, as DNA: TGTGCCAGCAGCCCACTAGCGGTTAGCACAGATACGCAGTATTTT. Translating it yields CASSPLAVSTDTQYF.

This sequence joins TRBV7-9 and TRBJ1-3; D unclear. Germline values: CDR1 SEHNR, CDR2 FQNEAQ (reference sequence). The CDR3 runs 15 residues. Deletions cut 5 bases from V and 1 base from J, with 12 bases between. DNA of the CDR3: TGTGCCAGCAGCGTTCGGGATCTATCTGGAAACACCATATATTTT. Translating it yields CASSVRDLSGNTIYF.

CDR3 region: CAIAWDRAGEQYF. The CDR3, as DNA: TGTGCCATCGCCTGGGACAGGGCTGGCGAGCAGTACTTC. The chain recombines TRBV10-3 with TRBJ2-7; 9 positions agree with TRBD1. V gave up 8 bases and J gave up 6 bases; unmatched junction bases: 8. Germline V gene sequence: CDR1 ENHRY, CDR2 SYGVKD. The CDR3 runs 13 residues.

The chain links TRBV28 to TRBJ1-2, with 7 bases aligning to TRBD1. The CDR3 length is 15 residues. V trimming: 5 bases; J trimming: 4 bases; junction bases outside the gene matches: 10. CDR1 MDHEN and CDR2 SYDVKM come from the germline V gene. CDR3 in DNA: TGTGCCAGCAGTCCCCCCAGGGGGTCTGGCTATGGCTACACCTTC. It translates to CASSPPRGSGYGYTF.

This chain connects TRBV7-2 to TRBJ1-4; no reliable D call. Trimming took 3 bases from V and 8 from J, leaving 16 bases between them. The CDR3 totals 15 residues. Germline V gene data show CDR1 as SGHTA and CDR2 as FQGNSA. CDR3 nucleotide sequence: TGTGCCAGCAGCTTCCTACCGGGGATTAAGGAAAAACTGTTTTTT. Translation: CASSFLPGIKEKLFF.

The V call is TRBV19, the J call TRBJ2-1, with 16 bases aligning to TRBD2. CDR3 length: 17 residues. J was trimmed by 3 bases and V by 9 bases; bases with no gene match: 8. Per the germline V gene, CDR1 is LNHDA and CDR2 is SQIVND (reference sequence). CDR3 sequence: CASGPGTSGRGYNEQFF. The DNA for the CDR3 is TGTGCCAGCGGCCCCGGGACTAGCGGGAGGGGCTACAATGAGCAGTTCTTC.

The chain carries TRBV5-4 and TRBJ1-1; 7 bases match TRBD1. The CDR3 totals 15 residues. Germline V gene data show CDR1 as SGHNT and CDR2 as YYREEE (reference sequence). V shed 3 bases, J shed 1 base, and the junction held 6 bases outside the gene matches. The CDR3 DNA reads as TGTGCCAGCAGCTCGCGACAGGGTACGAACACTGAAGCTTTCTTT. Its translation: CASSSRQGTNTEAFF.

This chain links TRBV11-3 with TRBJ1-2, with D hard to call. With 2 bases removed from V and 4 bases from J, the gap between germline ends came to 8 bases. CDR3 length: 13 amino acids. The germline CDR1 and CDR2 sequences are SGHNT and YENEEA. As DNA, the CDR3 is TGTGCCAGCAGCTTAAGCTCTCTCTATGGCTACACCTTC. It codes for CASSLSSLYGYTF.

This chain connects TRBV6-1 to TRBJ1-1, with 8 bases lining up with TRBD1. Trimming removed 9 bases from V and 4 bases from J; junction bases left unmatched: 10. This CDR3 has 14 residues. Germline V CDR1 and CDR2: MNHNS, SASEGT. The CDR3 loop reads CASCLGQGRTEAFF. The CDR3, as DNA: TGTGCCAGTTGCCTAGGACAGGGTCGCACTGAAGCTTTCTTT.

V gene TRBV18 combines with J gene TRBJ2-3; D not resolved. CDR1 KGHSH and CDR2 LQKENI come from the germline V gene. The V end lost 6 bases, the J end lost 6 bases, and 13 bases lay between the germline ends. CDR3 size: 13 residues. The CDR3 protein is CASSQLIGDTQYF. The CDR3 DNA sequence: TGTGCCAGCTCCCAACTGATCGGGGATACGCAGTATTTT.

The CDR3, as DNA: TGTGCCAGCTCACCGGGACAGGTGAACACCGGGGAGCTGTTTTTT. Translating gives CASSPGQVNTGELFF. The V and J genes are TRBV18 and TRBJ2-2; 8 bases are a match to TRBD1. Trimming cost V 3 bases and J 1 base; bases outside gene matches: 1. The V gene's germline CDR1 is KGHSH and CDR2 LQKENI. There are 15 residues in the CDR3. The full variable domain, in which reference TRBV18 and TRBJ2-2 provide the parts outside the CDR3, is NAGVMQNPRHLVRRRGQEARLRCSPMKGHSHVYWYRQLPEEGLKFMVYLQKENIIDESGMPKERFSAEFPKEGPSILRIQQVVRGDSAAYFCASSPGQVNTGELFFGEGSRLTVL.

The rearrangement uses TRBV7-2 and TRBJ1-1; D is unresolved. Trimming stripped 5 bases from V and 1 base from J, with 14 bases between. The CDR3 covers 15 residues. Germline CDR1 reads SGHTA; CDR2 reads FQGNSA. CDR3 region: CASSTQNYGNTEAFF. CDR3 nucleotides: TGTGCCAGCAGCACCCAGAACTACGGGAACACTGAAGCTTTCTTT.

V and J are TRBV5-1 and TRBJ2-1; 11 bases match TRBD2. Germline loops: CDR1 SGHRS, CDR2 YFSETQ. Losses at the gene ends were 3 bases for V and 7 bases for J; bases not matched to a gene: 3. This CDR3 has 14 amino acids. Here the CDR3 reads CASSSTSGANEQFF. In nucleotides, the CDR3 is TGCGCCAGCAGCTCGACTAGCGGGGCTAATGAGCAGTTCTTC. Full variable domain (outside the CDR3, taken from reference TRBV5-1 and TRBJ2-1): KAGVTQTPRYLIKTRGQQVTLSCSPISGHRSVSWYQQTPGQGLQFLFEYFSETQRNKGNFPGRFSGRQFSNSRSEMNVSTLELGDSALYLCASSSTSGANEQFFGPGTRLTVL.

The chain uses TRBV5-1 and TRBJ2-5, with D possibly matching TRBD2 (6 bases). The germline V gene encodes CDR1 SGHRS and CDR2 YFSETQ. The germline V and J ends were trimmed by 0 bases and 5 bases, with 20 bases remaining between them. The CDR3 has 17 residues. The CDR3 loop is CASSLGGSGVLMETQYF. The CDR3 DNA reads TGCGCCAGCAGCTTGGGGGGATCGGGAGTCCTAATGGAGACCCAGTACTTC.